This T cell receptor (beta chain) derives from a study of blood T cell repertoires in COVID-19. Study-wide context: Specimens from acute and convalescent COVID-19 originated in the United States, Italy and Spain. The cDNA or gDNA used as material had been derived from T cells, B-cell-depleted T cells, or PBMCs.

Per the authors' pipeline: Reference gene primers were amplified, and this amplification served to estimate nucleated cell counts. Only in-frame clones appear in the TCRdb table, and some are missing; sequencing was by immunoSEQ multiplex PCR. For V, J and clone size, that table is used; D and trimming come from the DNA. The table has about 200,000 clones, 70% to 90% seen once. Seattle enrolled patients during active infection and tracked them longitudinally. The CDR3 is 12 residues long. The V segment lost 7 bases and the J segment 6 bases; nucleotides outside the gene matches: 6. Germline lookup yields CDR1 GTSNPN and CDR2 SVGIG (reference sequence).

The receptor was isolated from a man aged 55 to 69 with COVID-19, enrolled during active disease. The chain combines TRBV30 with TRBJ1-2, with TRBD1 matching over 9 bases. Sequenced: peripheral blood. This CDR3 reads CAYIRDRDGYTF. CDR3 nucleotide sequence: TGTGCCTATATTAGGGACAGGGATGGCTACACCTTC. The full variable domain, in which reference TRBV30 and TRBJ1-2 provide the parts outside the CDR3, is SQTIHQWPATLVQPVGSPLSLECTVEGTSNPNLYWYRQAAGRGLQLLFYSVGIGQISSEVPQNLSASRPQDRQFILSSKKLLLSDSGFYLCAYIRDRDGYTFGSGTRLTVV.